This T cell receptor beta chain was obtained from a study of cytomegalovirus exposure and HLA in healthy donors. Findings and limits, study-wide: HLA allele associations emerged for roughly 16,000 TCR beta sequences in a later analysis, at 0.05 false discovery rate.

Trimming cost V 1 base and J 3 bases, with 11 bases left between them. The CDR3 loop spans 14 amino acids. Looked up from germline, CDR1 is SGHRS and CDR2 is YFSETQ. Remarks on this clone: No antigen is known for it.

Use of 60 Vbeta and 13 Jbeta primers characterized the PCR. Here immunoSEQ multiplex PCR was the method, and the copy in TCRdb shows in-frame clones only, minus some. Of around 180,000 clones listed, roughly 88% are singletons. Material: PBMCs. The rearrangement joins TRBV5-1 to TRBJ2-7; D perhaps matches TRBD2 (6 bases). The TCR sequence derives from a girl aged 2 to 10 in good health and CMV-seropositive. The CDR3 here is CASSLSRGIYEQYF. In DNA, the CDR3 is TGCGCCAGCAGCTTGTCCCGGGGGATCTACGAGCAGTACTTC. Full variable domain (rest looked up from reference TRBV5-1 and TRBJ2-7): KAGVTQTPRYLIKTRGQQVTLSCSPISGHRSVSWYQQTPGQGLQFLFEYFSETQRNKGNFPGRFSGRQFSNSRSEMNVSTLELGDSALYLCASSLSRGIYEQYFGPGTRLTVT.